A single sample is the source of the 4 T cell receptor beta chains below, sequenced in a study of cytomegalovirus exposure and HLA in healthy donors. PCR used 60 Vbeta primers and 13 Jbeta primers. Profiled with immunoSEQ multiplex PCR; TCRdb holds only in-frame clones, not every one. The sample has tens of thousands of clones, around 72% seen once. The sequenced sample consisted of PBMCs. These receptors all stem from a male donor in good health and CMV-seropositive.

Remarks on this clone: The junction departs from germline at one end; a sequencing error may be responsible. The chain couples TRBV7-9 to TRBJ2-3; 7 bases fit TRBD1. This CDR3 spans 12 amino acids. From germline, CDR1 is SEHNR and CDR2 FQNEAQ (reference sequence). The CDR3 nucleotides read TGTTCCAGACAGGGAAGCACAGATACGCAGTATTTT. This gives the protein CSRQGSTDTQYF.

The chain employs TRBV30 and TRBJ2-6, with 10 bases aligning to TRBD1. This CDR3 spans 17 amino acids. After removal of 3 bases from V and 3 bases from J, the junction contained 8 bases not matched to a gene. Germline CDR1 is GTSNPN and CDR2 is SVGIG (reference sequence). The CDR3 reads CAWSRDRGRRGANVLTF. The CDR3, as DNA: TGTGCCTGGAGCCGGGACAGGGGACGTCGTGGGGCCAACGTCCTGACTTTC.

The chain carries TRBV9 and TRBJ2-2; D perhaps matches TRBD2 (6 bases). The CDR3 runs 16 residues. Germline CDR1 is SGDLS and CDR2 is YYNGEE. Trimming left V 3 bases short and J 3 bases short, with 15 bases between. This CDR3 reads CASSAHPGLHTGELFF. CDR3 nucleotides: TGTGCCAGCAGCGCTCATCCGGGACTCCACACCGGGGAGCTGTTTTTT.

In this sample, this clone turned up a few times. V and J are TRBV5-1 and TRBJ2-2, with TRBD2 matching over 11 bases. CDR3 size: 15 residues. Unmatched junction bases numbered 0, after V lost 4 bases and J lost 1 base. Looked up from germline, CDR1 is SGHRS and CDR2 is YFSETQ. CDR3 protein: CASSGTSGNTGELFF. The CDR3 region has the DNA TGCGCCAGCAGCGGGACTAGCGGGAACACCGGGGAGCTGTTTTTT.